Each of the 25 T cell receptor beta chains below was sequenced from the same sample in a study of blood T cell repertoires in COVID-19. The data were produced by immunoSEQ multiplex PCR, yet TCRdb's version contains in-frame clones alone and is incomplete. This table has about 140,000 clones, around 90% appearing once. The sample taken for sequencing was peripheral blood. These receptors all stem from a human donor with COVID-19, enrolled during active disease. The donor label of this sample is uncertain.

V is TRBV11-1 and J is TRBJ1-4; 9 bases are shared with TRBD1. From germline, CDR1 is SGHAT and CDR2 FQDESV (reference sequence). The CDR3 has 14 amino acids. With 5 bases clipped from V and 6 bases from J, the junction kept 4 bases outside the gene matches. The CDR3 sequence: CASSRDREDEKLFF. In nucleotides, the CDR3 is TGTGCCAGCAGCCGGGACAGGGAGGATGAAAAACTGTTTTTT.

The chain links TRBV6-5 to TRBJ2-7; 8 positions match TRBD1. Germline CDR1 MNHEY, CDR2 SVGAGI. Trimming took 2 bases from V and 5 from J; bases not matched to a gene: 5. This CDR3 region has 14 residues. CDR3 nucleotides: TGTGCCAGCAGTTACGCGGGACAGGAGAACGAGCAGTACTTC. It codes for CASSYAGQENEQYF.

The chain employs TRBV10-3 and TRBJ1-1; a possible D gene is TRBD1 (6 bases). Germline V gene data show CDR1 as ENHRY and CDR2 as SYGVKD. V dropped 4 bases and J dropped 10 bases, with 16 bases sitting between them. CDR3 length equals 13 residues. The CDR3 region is CAISVQIARGAFF. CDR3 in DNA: TGTGCCATCAGTGTCCAGATAGCCAGGGGAGCTTTCTTT.

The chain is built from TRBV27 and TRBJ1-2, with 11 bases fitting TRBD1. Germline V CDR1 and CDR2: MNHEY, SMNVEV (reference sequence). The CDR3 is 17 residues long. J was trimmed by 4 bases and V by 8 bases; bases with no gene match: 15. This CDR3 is CASALRGQGGSSYGYTF. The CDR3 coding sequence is TGTGCCAGCGCCCTGAGGGGACAGGGGGGCTCGAGCTATGGCTACACCTTC.

As DNA, the CDR3 is TGTGCCAGCAAACCCCAGGGAAACACCATATATTTT. Translated, it gives CASKPQGNTIYF. The chain recombines TRBV2 with TRBJ1-3; D is uncertain. The CDR3 is 12 amino acids. Germline V gene data show CDR1 as SNHLY and CDR2 as FYNNEI. V lost 7 bases, J lost 4 bases, and 8 bases lay in between.

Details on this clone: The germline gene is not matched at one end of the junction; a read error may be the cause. The CDR3 DNA is TGTGCCAGCAGCTCGGCCGGGGGGGCGAATTTC. Amino acid sequence: CASSSAGGANF. The genes are TRBV5-5 and TRBJ1-1; tentatively, D is TRBD1 (6 bases). The germline gives CDR1 SGHKS, CDR2 YYEKEE (reference sequence). The CDR3 is 11 residues long. The full variable domain, its missing parts supplied by reference TRBV5-5 and TRBJ1-1, is DAGVTQSPTHLIKTRGQQVTLRCSPISGHKSVSWYQQVLGQGPQFIFQYYEKEERGRGNFPDRFSARQFPNYSSELNVNALLLGDSALYLCASSSAGGANFGQGTRLTVV.

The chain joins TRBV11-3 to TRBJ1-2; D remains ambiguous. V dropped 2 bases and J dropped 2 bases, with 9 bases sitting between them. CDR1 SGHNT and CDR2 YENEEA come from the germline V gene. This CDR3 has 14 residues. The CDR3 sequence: CASSLNDGNYGYTF. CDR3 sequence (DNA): TGTGCCAGCAGCTTAAACGACGGGAACTATGGCTACACCTTC. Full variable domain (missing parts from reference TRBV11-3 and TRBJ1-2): EAGVVQSPRYKIIEKKQPVAFWCNPISGHNTLYWYLQNLGQGPELLIRYENEEAVDDSQLPKDRFSAERLKGVDSTLKIQPAELGDSAVYLCASSLNDGNYGYTFGSGTRLTVV.

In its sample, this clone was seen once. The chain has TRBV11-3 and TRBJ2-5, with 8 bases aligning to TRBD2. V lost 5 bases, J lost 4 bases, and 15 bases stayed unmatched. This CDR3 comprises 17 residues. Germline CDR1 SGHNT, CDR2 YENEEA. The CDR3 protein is CASSLSRASGWGETQYF. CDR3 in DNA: TGTGCCAGCAGCCTCAGTAGGGCTAGCGGGTGGGGAGAGACCCAGTACTTC.

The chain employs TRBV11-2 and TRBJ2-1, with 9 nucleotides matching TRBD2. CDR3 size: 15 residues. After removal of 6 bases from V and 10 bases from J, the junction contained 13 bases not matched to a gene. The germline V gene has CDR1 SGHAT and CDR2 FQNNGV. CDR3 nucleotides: TGTGCCAGCAGATCCGCGGGGGGGCCGTTGGGCGAGCAGTTCTTC. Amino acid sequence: CASRSAGGPLGEQFF. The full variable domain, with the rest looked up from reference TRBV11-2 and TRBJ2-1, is EAGVAQSPRYKIIEKRQSVAFWCNPISGHATLYWYQQILGQGPKLLIQFQNNGVVDDSQLPKDRFSAERLKGVDSTLKIQPAKLEDSAVYLCASRSAGGPLGEQFFGPGTRLTVL.

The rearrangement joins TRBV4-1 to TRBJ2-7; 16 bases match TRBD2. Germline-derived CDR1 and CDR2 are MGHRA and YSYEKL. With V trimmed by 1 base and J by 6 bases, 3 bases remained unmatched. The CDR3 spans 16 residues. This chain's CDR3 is CASSQAGLAGGFEQYF. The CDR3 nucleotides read TGCGCCAGCAGCCAAGCGGGACTAGCGGGAGGGTTCGAGCAGTACTTC.

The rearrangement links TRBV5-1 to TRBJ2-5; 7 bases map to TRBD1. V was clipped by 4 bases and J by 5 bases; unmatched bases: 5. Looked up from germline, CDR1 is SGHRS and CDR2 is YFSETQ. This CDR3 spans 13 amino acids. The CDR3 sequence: CASSPQGEETQYF. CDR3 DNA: TGCGCCAGCAGCCCCCAGGGGGAGGAGACCCAGTACTTC.

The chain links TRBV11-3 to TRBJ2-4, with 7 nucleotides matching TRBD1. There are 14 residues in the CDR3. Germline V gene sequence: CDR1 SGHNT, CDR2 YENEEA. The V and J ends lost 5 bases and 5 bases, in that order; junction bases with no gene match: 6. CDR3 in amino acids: CASSIWTGENIQYF. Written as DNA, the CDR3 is TGTGCCAGCAGCATCTGGACAGGCGAAAACATTCAGTACTTC.

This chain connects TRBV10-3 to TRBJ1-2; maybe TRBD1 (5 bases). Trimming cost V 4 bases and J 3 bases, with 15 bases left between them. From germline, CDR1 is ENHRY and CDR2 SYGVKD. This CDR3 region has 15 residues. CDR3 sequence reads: CAISAFTGRDYGYTF. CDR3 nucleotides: TGTGCCATCAGTGCTTTCACAGGTCGGGACTATGGCTACACCTTC.

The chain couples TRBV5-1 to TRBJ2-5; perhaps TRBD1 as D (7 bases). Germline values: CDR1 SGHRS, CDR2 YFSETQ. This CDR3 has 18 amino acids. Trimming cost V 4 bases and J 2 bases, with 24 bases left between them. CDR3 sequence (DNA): TGCGCCAGCAGCAATTACAGGGGCGCTTTTGCGGGACAAGAGACCCAGTACTTC. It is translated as CASSNYRGAFAGQETQYF.

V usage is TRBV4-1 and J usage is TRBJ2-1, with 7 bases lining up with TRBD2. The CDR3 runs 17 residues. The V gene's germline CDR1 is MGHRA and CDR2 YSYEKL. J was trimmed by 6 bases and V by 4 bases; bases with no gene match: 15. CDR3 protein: CASSRLAQASGSNEQFF. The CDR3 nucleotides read TGCGCCAGCAGCCGATTGGCGCAAGCTAGCGGCTCCAATGAGCAGTTCTTC.

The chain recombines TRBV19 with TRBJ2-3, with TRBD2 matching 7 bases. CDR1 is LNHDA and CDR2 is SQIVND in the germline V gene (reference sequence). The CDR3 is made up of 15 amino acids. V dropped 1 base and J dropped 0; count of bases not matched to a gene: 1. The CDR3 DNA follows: TGTGCCAGTAGTATAGTGGGACTAAGCACAGATACGCAGTATTTT. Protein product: CASSIVGLSTDTQYF.

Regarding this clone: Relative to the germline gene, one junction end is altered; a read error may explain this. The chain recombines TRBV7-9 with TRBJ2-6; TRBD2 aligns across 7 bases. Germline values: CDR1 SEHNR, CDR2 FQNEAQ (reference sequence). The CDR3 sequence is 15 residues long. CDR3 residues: CASSLAASGANVLTF. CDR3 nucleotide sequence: TGTGCCAGCAGCCTAGCGGCCTCTGGGGCCAACGTCCTGACTTTC.

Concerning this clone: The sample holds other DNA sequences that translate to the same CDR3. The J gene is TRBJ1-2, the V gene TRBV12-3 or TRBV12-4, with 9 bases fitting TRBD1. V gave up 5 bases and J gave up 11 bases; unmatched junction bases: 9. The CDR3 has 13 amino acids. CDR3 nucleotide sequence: TGTGCCAGCAGTATACAGGGGGCGTTTGGTTACACCTTC. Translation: CASSIQGAFGYTF.

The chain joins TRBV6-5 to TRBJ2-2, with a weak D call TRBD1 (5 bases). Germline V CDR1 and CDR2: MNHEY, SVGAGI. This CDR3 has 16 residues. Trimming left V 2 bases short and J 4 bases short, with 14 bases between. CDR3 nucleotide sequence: TGTGCCAGCAGTTACAATATGGACATTACCACCGGGGAGCTGTTTTTT. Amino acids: CASSYNMDITTGELFF.

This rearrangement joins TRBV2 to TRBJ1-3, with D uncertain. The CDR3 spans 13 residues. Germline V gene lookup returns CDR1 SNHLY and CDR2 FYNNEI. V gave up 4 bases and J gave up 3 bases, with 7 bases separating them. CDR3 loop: CASSAGGGNTIYF. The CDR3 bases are TGTGCCAGCAGTGCCGGCGGTGGAAACACCATATATTTT.

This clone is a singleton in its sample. DNA of the CDR3: TGTGCCAGTAGTATAGTACAGGGGTTCACTGAAGCTTTCTTT. Protein sequence: CASSIVQGFTEAFF. The gene calls are TRBV19 and TRBJ1-1; TRBD1 aligns across 7 bases. The CDR3 loop spans 14 amino acids. After removal of 1 base from V and 4 bases from J, the junction contained 3 bases not matched to a gene. Germline V gene data show CDR1 as LNHDA and CDR2 as SQIVND (reference sequence).

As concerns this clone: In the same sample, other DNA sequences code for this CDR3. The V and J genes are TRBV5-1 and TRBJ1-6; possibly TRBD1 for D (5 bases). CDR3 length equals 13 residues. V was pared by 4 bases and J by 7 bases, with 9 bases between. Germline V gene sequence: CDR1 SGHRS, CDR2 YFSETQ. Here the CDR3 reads CASSLSGNSPLHF. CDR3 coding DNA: TGCGCCAGCAGCCTGTCAGGGAATTCACCCCTCCACTTT.

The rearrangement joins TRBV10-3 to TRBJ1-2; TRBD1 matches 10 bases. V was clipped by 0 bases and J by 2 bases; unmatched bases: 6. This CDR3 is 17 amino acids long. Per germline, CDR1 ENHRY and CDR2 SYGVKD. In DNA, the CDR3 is TGTGCCATCAGTGAGTCGGGACAGGGGCAGAGCAACTATGGCTACACCTTC. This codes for CAISESGQGQSNYGYTF.

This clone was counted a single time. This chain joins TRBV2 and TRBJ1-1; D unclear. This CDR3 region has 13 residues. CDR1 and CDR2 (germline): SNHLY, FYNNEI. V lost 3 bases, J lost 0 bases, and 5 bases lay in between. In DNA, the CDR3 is TGTGCCAGCAGTGAGTTCGTGAACACTGAAGCTTTCTTT. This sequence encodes CASSEFVNTEAFF.

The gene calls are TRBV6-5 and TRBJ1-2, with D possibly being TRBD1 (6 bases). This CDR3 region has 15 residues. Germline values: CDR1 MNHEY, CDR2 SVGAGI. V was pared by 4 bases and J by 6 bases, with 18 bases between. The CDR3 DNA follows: TGTGCCAGCAGTTCCGACAGGCCCTTAATAAATGGCTACACCTTC. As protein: CASSSDRPLINGYTF.